This entry lists 23 T cell receptor beta chains sequenced from one sample in a study of PD-1 blockade in classical Hodgkin lymphoma. With no exception, relapse followed autologous stem cell transplantation in all patients, and brentuximab vedotin exposure varied. Profiling relied on immunoSEQ multiplex PCR, and the TCRdb table lists in-frame clones only, not all of them. The sample lists some 96,000 clones, roughly 92% occurring once. The source material was peripheral blood mononuclear cells (PBMCs), sampled at baseline. All receptors derive from a human donor with classical Hodgkin lymphoma.

This clone was counted once. This chain uses TRBV25-1 with TRBJ1-1; perhaps TRBD1 as D (6 bases). The CDR3 runs to 13 residues. Germline CDR1 and CDR2: MGHDK and SYGVNS. The V end lost 3 bases, the J end lost 4 bases, and 9 bases lay between the germline ends. The CDR3 sequence is CASSEGGGTEAFF. The CDR3 DNA reads TGTGCCAGCAGTGAGGGGGGCGGCACTGAAGCTTTCTTT.

The chain employs TRBV7-9 and TRBJ2-3; tentatively, D is TRBD1 or TRBD2 (5 bases each). Trimming took off 5 bases at V and 2 bases at J, with 23 bases between the two ends. Germline-derived CDR1 and CDR2 are SEHNR and FQNEAQ (reference sequence). CDR3 size: 18 residues. The CDR3 nucleotides read TGTGCCAGCAGCCTTCTTCGCTTTCGAGGGGTGGTCACAGATACGCAGTATTTT. It is translated as CASSLLRFRGVVTDTQYF.

This sequence joins TRBV28 and TRBJ1-2; D is perhaps TRBD1 (5 bases). Germline lookup yields CDR1 MDHEN and CDR2 SYDVKM. This CDR3 spans 15 amino acids. The ends were cut back, 3 bases at V and 8 bases at J, with 19 bases in the middle. The CDR3 reads CASSFGPGRMGGYTF. The CDR3 bases are TGTGCCAGCAGTTTCGGACCAGGGAGGATGGGGGGCTACACCTTC.

The rearrangement links TRBV5-1 to TRBJ2-7; 9 bases line up with TRBD1. There are 16 residues in the CDR3. J lost 3 bases, V lost 4 bases, and 11 bases had no gene match. The germline V gene encodes CDR1 SGHRS and CDR2 YFSETQ. CDR3 sequence reads: CASSVTPGQGLYEQYF. CDR3 nucleotides: TGCGCCAGCAGCGTGACCCCGGGACAGGGACTCTACGAGCAGTACTTC.

The CDR3 sequence is CASSQWGTPYEQYF. CDR3 DNA: TGTGCCAGCAGTCAGTGGGGGACTCCCTACGAGCAGTACTTC. V usage is TRBV25-1 and J usage is TRBJ2-7; D might be TRBD2 (6 bases). CDR1 MGHDK and CDR2 SYGVNS come from the germline V gene. This CDR3 is 14 amino acids long. Trimming cost V 5 bases and J 2 bases, with 13 bases left between them.

The chain's CDR3 is CASSTGENTEAFF. In DNA form, the CDR3 reads TGCGCCAGCAGCACAGGGGAGAACACTGAAGCTTTCTTT. The chain has TRBV5-1 and TRBJ1-1; 7 bases agree with TRBD1. Unmatched junction bases numbered 1, after V lost 4 bases and J lost 1 base. CDR3 length: 13 amino acids. Germline CDR1 SGHRS, CDR2 YFSETQ.

The CDR3 DNA sequence: TGTGCCAGCAGCTTAGTGGGCCTGAGAGTGAATGAGCAGTTCTTC. This sequence encodes CASSLVGLRVNEQFF. The rearrangement links TRBV7-9 to TRBJ2-1; no clear D. With 1 base removed from V and 7 bases from J, the gap between germline ends came to 14 bases. Germline lookup yields CDR1 SEHNR and CDR2 FQNEAQ (reference sequence). This CDR3 has 15 residues.

This clone has only one observation. The chain carries TRBV5-1 and TRBJ1-1; TRBD1 matches 8 bases. CDR1 is SGHRS and CDR2 is YFSETQ in the germline V gene. Trimming cost V 4 bases and J 1 base; bases outside gene matches: 9. The CDR3 runs 16 residues. For the CDR3, the DNA is TGCGCCAGCAGCCCGTGGACAGGGCGGGGGAACACTGAAGCTTTCTTT. Translation gives CASSPWTGRGNTEAFF.

This chain links TRBV6-4 with TRBJ2-7, with D hard to call. CDR1 MRHNA and CDR2 SNTAGT come from the germline V gene. V was trimmed by 0 bases and J by 0 bases, leaving 12 bases between them. This CDR3 comprises 16 residues. DNA of the CDR3: TGTGCCAGCAGTGACTCGATGGGCGGTAGCTCCTACGAGCAGTACTTC. Translated, it gives CASSDSMGGSSYEQYF.

The chain couples TRBV27 to TRBJ2-7, with D perhaps TRBD1 or TRBD2 (5 bases each). The CDR3 covers 14 residues. Germline CDR1 reads MNHEY; CDR2 reads SMNVEV (reference sequence). The V end was cut by 6 bases, the J end by 3 bases, with 15 bases between. The CDR3 sequence: CASSMDGTLYEQYF. CDR3 sequence (DNA): TGTGCCAGCAGCATGGACGGGACCCTCTACGAGCAGTACTTC.

The rearrangement links TRBV5-1 to TRBJ2-1; 10 bases map to TRBD1. Germline CDR1 and CDR2: SGHRS and YFSETQ. Germline trimming cut 5 bases from V and 10 bases from J; bases unmatched to any gene: 9. This CDR3 has 14 amino acids. The CDR3 DNA follows: TGCGCCAGCAGGCAGACAGGGGGCCCAATAGAGCAGTTCTTC. This gives the protein CASRQTGGPIEQFF.

This clone was observed a handful of times. The chain uses TRBV30 and TRBJ1-2; the D is unclear. The germline gives CDR1 GTSNPN, CDR2 SVGIG (reference sequence). The CDR3 sequence is 13 residues long. V lost 2 bases to trimming and J lost 4 bases, with 11 bases between them. CDR3 sequence: CAWSPYGSYGYTF. The CDR3 bases are TGTGCCTGGAGTCCCTACGGTAGCTATGGCTACACCTTC.

CDR3 in amino acids: CASSVTQGRTNEKLFF. The CDR3 DNA is TGTGCCAGTAGTGTAACACAGGGGAGGACTAATGAAAAACTGTTTTTT. This chain links TRBV19 with TRBJ1-4, with 7 bases lining up with TRBD1. Germline CDR1 LNHDA, CDR2 SQIVND (reference sequence). The trim removed 5 bases at V and 2 bases at J, leaving 8 bases unmatched. CDR3 length equals 16 residues.

The rearrangement uses TRBV23-1 and TRBJ2-7, with D perhaps matching TRBD1 (6 bases). TRBV23-1 qualifies as an ORF whose function is uncertain. The CDR3 is 16 amino acids. V gave up 0 bases and J gave up 2 bases, with 14 bases separating them. CDR3 sequence: CASSQSKGQGPYEQYF. CDR3 coding DNA: TGCGCCAGCAGTCAATCGAAGGGTCAGGGGCCCTACGAGCAGTACTTC.

This clone was recorded once. The chain is built from TRBV5-5 and TRBJ1-2, with a weak D call TRBD1 (6 bases). CDR1 and CDR2 (germline): SGHKS, YYEKEE (reference sequence). The V end was cut by 0 bases, the J end by 7 bases, with 13 bases between. The CDR3 spans 14 residues. The CDR3: CASSLETGMSGYTF. In DNA form, the CDR3 reads TGTGCCAGCAGCTTGGAAACAGGGATGTCTGGCTACACCTTC.

This clone came up a few times. The chain uses TRBV2 and TRBJ2-5; maybe TRBD2 (7 bases). Deletions cut 3 bases from V and 2 bases from J, with 13 bases between. The CDR3 contains 15 residues. Germline V CDR1 and CDR2: SNHLY, FYNNEI. The CDR3 nucleotides are TGTGCCAGCAGTGAGCAGGGGAGGGTACAAGAGACCCAGTACTTC. Protein product: CASSEQGRVQETQYF.

The rearrangement links TRBV10-3 to TRBJ2-1; 9 bases agree with TRBD1. There are 14 residues in the CDR3. The V gene's germline CDR1 is ENHRY and CDR2 SYGVKD. The junction had 8 bases not matched to a gene; V was cut back by 5 bases and J by 9 bases. This chain's CDR3 is CAISPGTGSGEQFF. CDR3 DNA: TGTGCCATCAGTCCCGGGACAGGGTCCGGTGAGCAGTTCTTC.

Notes on this clone: The sample contains more than one DNA sequence encoding this CDR3. CDR3 sequence reads: CASSPAGAAYGEQYF. The CDR3 nucleotides read TGTGCCAGCAGTCCCGCCGGGGCCGCGTATGGGGAGCAGTACTTC. This sequence joins TRBV6-5 and TRBJ2-7; the D call may be TRBD1 or TRBD2 (5 bases each). The CDR3 is made up of 15 amino acids. Germline V gene data show CDR1 as MNHEY and CDR2 as SVGAGI. Trimming cost V 5 bases and J 7 bases, with 21 bases left between them.

Regarding this clone: The identical CDR3 is also encoded by other nucleotide sequences in the sample. This rearrangement joins TRBV19 to TRBJ1-1; D is possibly TRBD1 (5 bases). The V gene lost 6 bases and the J gene lost 1 base, with 9 bases spanning the gap. The CDR3 extends over 13 amino acids. CDR1 and CDR2 (germline): LNHDA, SQIVND (reference sequence). The CDR3 region has the DNA TGTGCCAGTAGCTCAACAGGGAACACTGAAGCTTTCTTT. It specifies CASSSTGNTEAFF.

With respect to this clone: The same CDR3 arises from other DNA sequences in this sample as well. The V gene is TRBV6-1, the J gene TRBJ2-7, with D unclear. V was pared by 2 bases and J by 2 bases, with 7 bases between. Germline CDR1 is MNHNS and CDR2 is SASEGT. This CDR3 has 13 residues. CDR3 DNA: TGTGCCAGCAGTGAAAGATTGCCCTACGAGCAGTACTTC. It is translated as CASSERLPYEQYF.

The chain joins TRBV27 to TRBJ1-1; D gene uncertain. Per germline, CDR1 MNHEY and CDR2 SMNVEV (reference sequence). The CDR3 runs 15 residues. Trimming removed 3 bases at V and 2 bases at J, with 13 bases between. CDR3 sequence (DNA): TGTGCCAGCAGTTTTTGGGGAACAGATAACACTGAAGCTTTCTTT. Its translation: CASSFWGTDNTEAFF.

This chain uses TRBV29-1 with TRBJ1-2; D is ambiguous. Between the trimmed V and J ends, which lost 7 bases and 7 bases, there was a span of 19 bases. Germline CDR1 and CDR2: SQVTM and ANQGSEA. CDR3 length: 13 residues. As DNA, the CDR3 is TGCAGCGCAGAAGACCGGGCCGGCCCTGGCTACACCTTC. Translated: CSAEDRAGPGYTF.

The J gene is TRBJ1-1, the V gene TRBV7-3; no reliable D call. Germline V lookup: CDR1 SGHTA, CDR2 FQGTGA. The CDR3 has 15 residues. Trimming left V 4 bases short and J 8 bases short, with 20 bases between. The CDR3 sequence is CASSSQASGSQEAFF. In nucleotides, the CDR3 is TGTGCCAGCAGCTCCCAAGCCTCGGGATCTCAGGAAGCTTTCTTT. Full variable domain (missing parts from reference TRBV7-3 and TRBJ1-1): GAGVSQTPSNKVTEKGKYVELRCDPISGHTALYWYRQSLGQGPEFLIYFQGTGAADDSGLPNDRFFAVRPEGSVSTLKIQRTERGDSAVYLCASSSQASGSQEAFFGQGTRLTVV.